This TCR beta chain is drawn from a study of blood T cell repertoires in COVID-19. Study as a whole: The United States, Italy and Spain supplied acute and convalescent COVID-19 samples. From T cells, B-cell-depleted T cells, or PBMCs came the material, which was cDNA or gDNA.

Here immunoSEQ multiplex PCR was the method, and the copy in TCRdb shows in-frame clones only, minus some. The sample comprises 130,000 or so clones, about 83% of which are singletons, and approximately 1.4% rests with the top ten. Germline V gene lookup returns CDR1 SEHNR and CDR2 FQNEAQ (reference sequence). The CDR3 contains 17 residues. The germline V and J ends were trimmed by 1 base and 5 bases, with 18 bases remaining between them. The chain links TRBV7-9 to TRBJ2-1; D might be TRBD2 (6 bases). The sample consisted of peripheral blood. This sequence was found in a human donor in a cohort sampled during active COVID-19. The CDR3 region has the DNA TGTGCCAGCAGCTTAGTGGGGGGTACGCGTTCGGACAATGAGCAGTTCTTC. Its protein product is CASSLVGGTRSDNEQFF. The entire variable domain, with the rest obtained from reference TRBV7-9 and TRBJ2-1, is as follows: DTGVSQNPRHKITKRGQNVTFRCDPISEHNRLYWYRQTLGQGPEFLTYFQNEAQLEKSRLLSDRFSAERPKGSFSTLEIQRTEQGDSAMYLCASSLVGGTRSDNEQFFGPGTRLTVL.